The next 19 T cell receptor beta chains were all read from a single sample in a study of blood T cells in healthy people across ages. It was with a sample-barcoded 5' primer and a J-beta primer mix that a second PCR of roughly 6 to 12 cycles was run. TCRdb fed the 5' RACE reads into MiXCR, producing one record per CDR3 protein. The sample includes some 930,000 distinct CDR3 sequences, almost 30% of them seen just once. This same sample was also part of a study on T cells of mothers and their children.

The sequencing input was blood. These receptors all stem from a woman aged 40 to 50 in good health.

As DNA, the CDR3 is TGTGCCAGCAGCTTAGGGACAGGGGGCTCGCAGTACTTC. It is translated as CASSLGTGGSQYF. The chain uses TRBV7-2 and TRBJ2-4, with 11 bases identical to TRBD1. J lost 13 bases, V lost 1 base, and 3 bases had no gene match. CDR1 is SGHTA and CDR2 is FQGNSA in the germline V gene. CDR3 length: 13 amino acids.

The rearrangement uses TRBV7-2 and TRBJ2-1; 8 positions match TRBD2. Trimming cost V 6 bases and J 5 bases; bases outside gene matches: 12. This CDR3 is 16 amino acids long. CDR1 and CDR2 (germline): SGHTA, FQGNSA. The CDR3 sequence is CASSFRTSWRHNEQFF. The CDR3 coding sequence is TGTGCCAGCAGTTTTCGGACTAGCTGGCGCCACAATGAGCAGTTCTTC.

This clonotype was seen more than once but under ten times. The chain uses TRBV28 and TRBJ2-7; D not certain. This CDR3 has 14 residues. V was trimmed by 5 bases and J by 3 bases, leaving 14 bases between them. Germline CDR1 is MDHEN and CDR2 is SYDVKM. For the CDR3, the DNA is TGTGCCAGCAGTCCCACTTACGAGATCTACGAGCAGTACTTC. Its translation: CASSPTYEIYEQYF. The full variable domain, with the rest looked up from reference TRBV28 and TRBJ2-7, is DVKVTQSSRYLVKRTGEKVFLECVQDMDHENMFWYRQDPGLGLRLIYFSYDVKMKEKGDIPEGYSVSREKKERFSLILESASTNQTSMYLCASSPTYEIYEQYFGPGTRLTVT.

This clonotype was observed a few times. V gene TRBV6-6 combines with J gene TRBJ2-7, with TRBD1 matching 9 bases. V lost 2 bases and J lost 10; bases outside the gene matches: 6. Germline CDR1 MNHNY, CDR2 SVGAGI (reference sequence). The CDR3 length is 13 residues. The CDR3 is CASSYQTGGEQYF. In DNA, the CDR3 is TGTGCCAGCAGTTACCAAACAGGGGGCGAACAGTACTTC.

The CDR3 sequence is CASSSDGVLGEKLFF. The DNA of the CDR3 is TGTGCCAGCAGCTCGGACGGCGTCCTCGGTGAAAAACTGTTTTTT. J is TRBJ1-4 and V is TRBV7-2; D is unclear. Germline V CDR1 and CDR2: SGHTA, FQGNSA. The CDR3 totals 15 residues. Between the trimmed V and J ends, which lost 4 bases and 7 bases, there was a span of 16 bases.

This clonotype turned up a few times. The chain employs TRBV9 and TRBJ2-3; D is uncertain. The germline V gene encodes CDR1 SGDLS and CDR2 YYNGEE. CDR3 length: 18 amino acids. V lost 0 bases, J lost 2 bases, and 19 bases lay in between. CDR3 in amino acids: CASSVEGPMWGNTDTQYF. CDR3 nucleotide sequence: TGTGCCAGCAGCGTAGAAGGACCTATGTGGGGAAACACAGATACGCAGTATTTT.

This chain connects TRBV27 to TRBJ2-4; D call uncertain. The CDR3 has 14 residues. V shed 3 bases and J shed 6 bases, with 12 bases lying between them. From germline, CDR1 is MNHEY and CDR2 SMNVEV (reference sequence). The CDR3 nucleotides are TGTGCCAGCAGTTTCCTGGGCTTCGGAAACATTCAGTACTTC. Its protein product is CASSFLGFGNIQYF.

A single count supports this clonotype. A much larger clonotype is one base distant, so this may be a read error. This chain links TRBV9 with TRBJ2-5, with a weak D call TRBD2 (5 bases). Germline V gene data show CDR1 as SGDLS and CDR2 as YYNGEE. This CDR3 has 15 amino acids. The CDR3 loop is CASSPEGWLEETQCF. The CDR3 DNA is TGTGCCAGCAGCCCTGAGGGATGGTTGGAAGAGACCCAGTGCTTC.

The V call is TRBV28, the J call TRBJ2-7; D possibly corresponds to TRBD2 (5 bases). Germline V gene sequence: CDR1 MDHEN, CDR2 SYDVKM. The CDR3 is made up of 13 amino acids. V lost 1 base, J lost 7 bases, and 11 bases lay in between. CDR3 nucleotides: TGTGCCAGCAGTTTATCGTCGGGGAATGAGCAGTACTTC. This sequence encodes CASSLSSGNEQYF.

The V and J genes are TRBV4-3 and TRBJ1-3; no reliable D call. This CDR3 is built from 15 residues. Germline-derived CDR1 and CDR2 are LGHNA and YSLEER. V lost 2 bases to trimming and J lost 4 bases, with 12 bases between them. The CDR3 region is CASSQQGAGGNTIYF. CDR3 nucleotide sequence: TGCGCCAGCAGCCAACAAGGAGCAGGAGGAAACACCATATATTTT.

The chain links TRBV29-1 to TRBJ2-7; 7 positions match TRBD1. The trim removed 6 bases at V and 7 bases at J, leaving 6 bases unmatched. Germline-derived CDR1 and CDR2 are SQVTM and ANQGSEA. The CDR3 sequence is 11 residues long. CDR3 in DNA: TGCAGCGTGCCCAGGGGGTGTGAGCAGTACTTC. Translating it yields CSVPRGCEQYF.

As to this clonotype: This may arise from a read error, as a much more abundant clone is one base away. The V call is TRBV4-1, the J call TRBJ2-1; D gene unclear. Germline V gives CDR1 MGHRA, CDR2 YSYEKL. The CDR3 length is 14 residues. This CDR3 is CANSQDRSIGEQFF. CDR3 DNA sequence: TGCGCCAACAGCCAAGATCGGTCTATTGGTGAGCAGTTCTTC.

This clonotype has only a few counts. This rearrangement joins TRBV6-4 to TRBJ1-1; 10 bases line up with TRBD1. The CDR3 length is 15 residues. With 5 bases clipped from V and 4 bases from J, the junction kept 7 bases outside the gene matches. Per the germline V gene, CDR1 is MRHNA and CDR2 is SNTAGT. The CDR3 reads CASSPRTGGFTEAFF. CDR3 bases: TGTGCCAGCAGTCCCCGGACAGGGGGATTCACTGAAGCTTTCTTT.

This clonotype was counted ten times or more. The chain is built from TRBV4-1 and TRBJ2-7; 12 positions agree with TRBD1. After removal of 4 bases from V and 5 bases from J, the junction contained 3 bases not matched to a gene. Germline assignment: CDR1 MGHRA and CDR2 YSYEKL. The CDR3 has 14 residues. The CDR3 DNA reads TGCGCCAGCAGCCGCGGGACAGGGGGCCACGAGCAGTACTTC. Amino acids: CASSRGTGGHEQYF.

Many counts were recorded for this clonotype. The chain couples TRBV29-1 to TRBJ1-5, with TRBD1 as a possible D gene (6 bases). CDR1 and CDR2 (germline): SQVTM, ANQGSEA. V lost 4 bases and J 1 base, leaving 14 bases between the germline ends. The CDR3 spans 15 residues. This CDR3 reads CSVGQGSGSNQPQHF. Written as DNA, the CDR3 is TGCAGCGTTGGCCAGGGGTCGGGAAGCAATCAGCCCCAGCATTTT. The entire variable domain, with the rest obtained from reference TRBV29-1 and TRBJ1-5, is as follows: SAVISQKPSRDICQRGTSLTIQCQVDSQVTMMFWYRQQPGQSLTLIATANQGSEATYESGFVIDKFPISRPNLTFSTLTVSNMSPEDSSIYLCSVGQGSGSNQPQHFGDGTRLSIL.

This clonotype has more than one count but fewer than ten. V and J are TRBV11-2 and TRBJ2-1; 9 nucleotides agree with TRBD2. The CDR3 contains 16 residues. The J segment lost 8 bases and the V segment lost 5 bases, leaving 13 bases of the junction unmatched. Germline V gives CDR1 SGHAT, CDR2 FQNNGV. The CDR3 loop reads CASSPVYAGGAYEQFF. The CDR3 nucleotides are TGTGCCAGCAGCCCCGTGTACGCGGGGGGGGCTTATGAGCAGTTCTTC.

This clonotype came up many times. V usage is TRBV7-9 and J usage is TRBJ2-3, with unresolved D. CDR1 is SEHNR and CDR2 is FQNEAQ in the germline V gene (reference sequence). Trimming pared 1 base from V and 4 bases from J, leaving 9 bases between. The CDR3 loop spans 14 amino acids. The CDR3 region is CASSLVPRPDTQYF. As DNA, the CDR3 is TGTGCCAGCAGCTTAGTCCCCAGGCCAGATACGCAGTATTTT.

This clonotype has more than one count but fewer than ten. This may stem from a read error, because a much larger clone lies one nucleotide away. This chain links TRBV20-1 with TRBJ2-5; D may correspond to TRBD1 or TRBD2 (6 bases each). The DNA end is a closer match to TRBJ2-1, so the J assignment may be wrong. The CDR3 contains 13 residues. CDR1 and CDR2 (germline): DFQATT, SNEGSKA (reference sequence). This CDR3 reads CSSREGGQETQFF. DNA of the CDR3: TGCAGCTCCCGAGAGGGGGGCCAAGAGACCCAGTTCTTC.

In this sample, this clonotype turned up many times. This rearrangement joins TRBV28 to TRBJ2-7; no reliable D call. This CDR3 spans 13 amino acids. Germline CDR1 is MDHEN and CDR2 is SYDVKM. V lost 6 bases, J lost 3 bases, and 12 bases lay in between. CDR3 sequence reads: CASSPRHDYEQYF. The CDR3 DNA is TGTGCCAGCAGCCCCAGACACGACTACGAGCAGTACTTC.